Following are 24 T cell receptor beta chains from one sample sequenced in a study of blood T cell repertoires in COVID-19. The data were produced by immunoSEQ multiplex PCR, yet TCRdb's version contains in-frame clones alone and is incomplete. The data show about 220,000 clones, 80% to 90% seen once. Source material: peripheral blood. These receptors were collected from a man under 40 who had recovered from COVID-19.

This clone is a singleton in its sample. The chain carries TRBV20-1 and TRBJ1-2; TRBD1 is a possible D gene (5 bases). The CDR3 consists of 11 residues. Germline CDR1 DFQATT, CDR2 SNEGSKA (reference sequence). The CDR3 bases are TGCAGCGGACATCTAATGAGGGGCTACACCTTC. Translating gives CSGHLMRGYTF.

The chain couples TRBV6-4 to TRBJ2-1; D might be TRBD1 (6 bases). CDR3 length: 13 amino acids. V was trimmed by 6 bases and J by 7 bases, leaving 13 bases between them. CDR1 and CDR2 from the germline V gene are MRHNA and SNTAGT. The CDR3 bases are TGTGCCAGCAGCAAGTCAGGGGAGAATGAGCAGTTCTTC. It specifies CASSKSGENEQFF.

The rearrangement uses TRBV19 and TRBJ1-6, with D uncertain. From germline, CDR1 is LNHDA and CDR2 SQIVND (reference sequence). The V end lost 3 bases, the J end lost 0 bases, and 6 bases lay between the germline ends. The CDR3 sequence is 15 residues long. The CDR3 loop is CASSMGSSYNSPLHF. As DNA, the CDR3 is TGTGCCAGTAGTATGGGGAGCTCCTATAATTCACCCCTCCACTTT.

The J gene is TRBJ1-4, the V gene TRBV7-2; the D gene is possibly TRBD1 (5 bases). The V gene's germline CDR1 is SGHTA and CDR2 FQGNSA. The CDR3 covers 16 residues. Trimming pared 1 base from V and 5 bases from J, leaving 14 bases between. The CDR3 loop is CASSLESGRENEKLFF. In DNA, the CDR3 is TGTGCCAGCAGCTTAGAATCTGGCAGGGAAAATGAAAAACTGTTTTTT. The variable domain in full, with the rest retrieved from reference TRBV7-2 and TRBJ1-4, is GAGVSQSPSNKVTEKGKDVELRCDPISGHTALYWYRQSLGQGLEFLIYFQGNSAPDKSGLPSDRFSAERTGGSVSTLTIQRTQQEDSAVYLCASSLESGRENEKLFFGSGTQLSVL.

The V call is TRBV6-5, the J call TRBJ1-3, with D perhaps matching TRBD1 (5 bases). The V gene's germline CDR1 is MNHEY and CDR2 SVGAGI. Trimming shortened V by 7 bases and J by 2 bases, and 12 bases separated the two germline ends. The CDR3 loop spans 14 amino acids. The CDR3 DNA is TGTGCCAGCACCCTCCGGGGGGCTGGAAACACCATATATTTT. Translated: CASTLRGAGNTIYF.

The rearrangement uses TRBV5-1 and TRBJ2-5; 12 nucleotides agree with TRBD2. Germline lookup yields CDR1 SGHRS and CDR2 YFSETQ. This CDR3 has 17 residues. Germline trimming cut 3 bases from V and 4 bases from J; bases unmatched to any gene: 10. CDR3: CASSSQGLAGRRETQYF. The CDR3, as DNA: TGCGCCAGCAGCTCCCAAGGACTAGCGGGGAGGAGAGAGACCCAGTACTTC.

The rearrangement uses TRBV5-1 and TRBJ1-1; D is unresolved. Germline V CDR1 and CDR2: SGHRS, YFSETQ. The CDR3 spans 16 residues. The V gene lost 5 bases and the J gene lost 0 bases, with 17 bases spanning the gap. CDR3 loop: CASSSLEGGMNTEAFF. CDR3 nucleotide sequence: TGCGCCAGCAGTTCCTTGGAGGGAGGGATGAACACTGAAGCTTTCTTT.

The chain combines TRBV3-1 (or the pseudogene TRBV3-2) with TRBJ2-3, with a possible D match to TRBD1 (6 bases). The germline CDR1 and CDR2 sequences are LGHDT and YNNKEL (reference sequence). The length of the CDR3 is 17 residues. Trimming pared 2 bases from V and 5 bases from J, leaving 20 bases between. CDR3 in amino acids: CASSQFLVGPRGDTQYF. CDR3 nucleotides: TGTGCCAGCAGCCAATTTCTTGTGGGGCCCAGGGGAGATACGCAGTATTTT.

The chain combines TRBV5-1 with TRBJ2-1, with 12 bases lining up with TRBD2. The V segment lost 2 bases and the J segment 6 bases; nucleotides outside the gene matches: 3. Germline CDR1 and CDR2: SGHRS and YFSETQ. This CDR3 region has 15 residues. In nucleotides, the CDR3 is TGCGCCAGCAGCTTCGGACTAGCGGGGAGCAATGAGCAGTTCTTC. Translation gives CASSFGLAGSNEQFF. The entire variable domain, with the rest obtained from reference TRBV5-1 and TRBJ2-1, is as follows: KAGVTQTPRYLIKTRGQQVTLSCSPISGHRSVSWYQQTPGQGLQFLFEYFSETQRNKGNFPGRFSGRQFSNSRSEMNVSTLELGDSALYLCASSFGLAGSNEQFFGPGTRLTVL.

The CDR3 protein is CASSVEQGYSYEQYF. The CDR3 DNA follows: TGTGCCAGCAGCGTAGAGCAGGGCTACTCCTACGAGCAGTACTTC. This chain joins TRBV9 and TRBJ2-7; the D gene is possibly TRBD1 (5 bases). CDR3 length: 15 amino acids. Deletions cut 0 bases from V and 0 bases from J, with 10 bases between. Germline lookup yields CDR1 SGDLS and CDR2 YYNGEE.

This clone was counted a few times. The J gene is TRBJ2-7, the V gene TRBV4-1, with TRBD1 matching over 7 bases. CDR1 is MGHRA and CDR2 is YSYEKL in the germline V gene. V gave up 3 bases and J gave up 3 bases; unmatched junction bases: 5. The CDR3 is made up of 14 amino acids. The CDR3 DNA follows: TGCGCCAGCAGCCATCCGGGACAGATCTACGAGCAGTACTTC. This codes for CASSHPGQIYEQYF.

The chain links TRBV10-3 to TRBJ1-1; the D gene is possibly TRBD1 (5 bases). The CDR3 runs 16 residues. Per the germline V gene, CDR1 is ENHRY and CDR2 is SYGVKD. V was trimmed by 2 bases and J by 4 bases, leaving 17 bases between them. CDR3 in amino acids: CAISEGGSGVGTEAFF. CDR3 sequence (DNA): TGTGCCATCAGTGAGGGGGGTTCGGGGGTAGGCACTGAAGCTTTCTTT.

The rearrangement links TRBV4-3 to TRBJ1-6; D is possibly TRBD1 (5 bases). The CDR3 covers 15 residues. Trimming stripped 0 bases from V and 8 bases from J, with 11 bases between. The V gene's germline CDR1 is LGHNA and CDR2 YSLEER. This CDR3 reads CASSQDMAGHSPLHF. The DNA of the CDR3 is TGCGCCAGCAGCCAAGATATGGCAGGGCATTCACCCCTCCACTTT.

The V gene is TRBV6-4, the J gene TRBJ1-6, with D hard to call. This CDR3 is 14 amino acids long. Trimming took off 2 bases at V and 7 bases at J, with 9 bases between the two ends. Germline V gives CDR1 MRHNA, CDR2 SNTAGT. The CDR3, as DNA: TGTGCCAGCAGTGACCAGGCCGCAAATTCACCCCTCCACTTT. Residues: CASSDQAANSPLHF.

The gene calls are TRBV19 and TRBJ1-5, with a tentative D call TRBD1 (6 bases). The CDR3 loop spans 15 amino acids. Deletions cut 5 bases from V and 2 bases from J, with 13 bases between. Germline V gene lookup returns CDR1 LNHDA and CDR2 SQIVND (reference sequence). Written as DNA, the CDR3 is TGTGCCAGTAGTCCGGGGGGGGCTGGCAATCAGCCCCAGCATTTT. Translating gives CASSPGGAGNQPQHF.

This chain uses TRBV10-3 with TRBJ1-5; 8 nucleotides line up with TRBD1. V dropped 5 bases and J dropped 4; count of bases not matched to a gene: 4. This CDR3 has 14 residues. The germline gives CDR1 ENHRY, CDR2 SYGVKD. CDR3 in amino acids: CAISPGTGNQPQHF. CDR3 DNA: TGTGCCATCAGTCCCGGGACAGGTAATCAGCCCCAGCATTTT.

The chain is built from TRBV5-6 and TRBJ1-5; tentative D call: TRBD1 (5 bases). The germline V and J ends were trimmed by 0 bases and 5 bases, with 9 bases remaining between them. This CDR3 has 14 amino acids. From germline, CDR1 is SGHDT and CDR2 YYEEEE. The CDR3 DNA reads TGTGCCAGCAGCTTGGGGCGGGGGTATCAGCCCCAGCATTTT. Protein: CASSLGRGYQPQHF.

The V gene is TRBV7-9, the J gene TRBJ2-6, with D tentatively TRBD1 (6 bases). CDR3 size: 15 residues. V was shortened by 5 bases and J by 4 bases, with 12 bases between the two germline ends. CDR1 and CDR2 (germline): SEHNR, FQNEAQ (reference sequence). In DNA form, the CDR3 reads TGTGCCAGCAGCCGCGACAGGACCGGGGCCAACGTCCTGACTTTC. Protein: CASSRDRTGANVLTF. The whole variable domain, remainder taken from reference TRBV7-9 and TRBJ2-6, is DTGVSQNPRHKITKRGQNVTFRCDPISEHNRLYWYRQTLGQGPEFLTYFQNEAQLEKSRLLSDRFSAERPKGSFSTLEIQRTEQGDSAMYLCASSRDRTGANVLTFGAGSRLTVL.

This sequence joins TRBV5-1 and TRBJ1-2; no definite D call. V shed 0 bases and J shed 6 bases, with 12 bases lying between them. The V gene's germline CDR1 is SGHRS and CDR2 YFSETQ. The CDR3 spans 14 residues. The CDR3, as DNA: TGCGCCAGCAGCTTGGGACGGGGTTTGAATGGCTACACCTTC. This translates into CASSLGRGLNGYTF.

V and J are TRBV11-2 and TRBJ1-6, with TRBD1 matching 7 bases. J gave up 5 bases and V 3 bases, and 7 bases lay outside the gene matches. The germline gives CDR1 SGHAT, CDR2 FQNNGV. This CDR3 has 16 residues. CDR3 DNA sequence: TGTGCCAGCAGCTTGACAGGGAATTGGAATAATTCACCCCTCCACTTT. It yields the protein CASSLTGNWNNSPLHF.

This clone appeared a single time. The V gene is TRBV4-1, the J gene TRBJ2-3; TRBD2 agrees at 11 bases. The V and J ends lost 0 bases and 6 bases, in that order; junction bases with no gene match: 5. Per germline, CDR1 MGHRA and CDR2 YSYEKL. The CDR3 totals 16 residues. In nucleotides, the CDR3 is TGCGCCAGCAGCCAAGAATTAGCGGGGGGGGTGGATACGCAGTATTTT. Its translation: CASSQELAGGVDTQYF.

The CDR3 coding sequence is TGTGCCAGCAGCGCGGGGGATTCAAACACTGAAGCTTTCTTT. Protein product: CASSAGDSNTEAFF. The chain is built from TRBV9 and TRBJ1-1; the D gene is possibly TRBD1 (5 bases). CDR1 is SGDLS and CDR2 is YYNGEE in the germline V gene. Trimming took off 3 bases at V and 2 bases at J, with 11 bases between the two ends. This CDR3 comprises 14 residues. The whole variable domain, filled in from reference TRBV9 and TRBJ1-1, reads DSGVTQTPKHLITATGQRVTLRCSPRSGDLSVYWYQQSLDQGLQFLIQYYNGEERAKGNILERFSAQQFPDLHSELNLSSLELGDSALYFCASSAGDSNTEAFFGQGTRLTVV.

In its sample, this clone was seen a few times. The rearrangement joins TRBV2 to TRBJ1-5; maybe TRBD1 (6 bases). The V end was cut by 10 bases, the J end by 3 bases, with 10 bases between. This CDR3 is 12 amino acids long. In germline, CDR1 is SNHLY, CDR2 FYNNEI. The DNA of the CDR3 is TGTGCCACCCGGACAGCCAATCAGCCCCAGCATTTT. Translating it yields CATRTANQPQHF. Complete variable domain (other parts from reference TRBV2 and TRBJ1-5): EPEVTQTPSHQVTQMGQEVILRCVPISNHLYFYWYRQILGQKVEFLVSFYNNEISEKSEIFDDQFSVERPDGSNFTLKIRSTKLEDSAMYFCATRTANQPQHFGDGTRLSIL.

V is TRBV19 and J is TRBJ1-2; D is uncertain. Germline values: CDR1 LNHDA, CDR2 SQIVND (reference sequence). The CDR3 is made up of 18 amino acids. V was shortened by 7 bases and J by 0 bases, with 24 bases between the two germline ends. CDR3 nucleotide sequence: TGTGCCAGTAATTCTGAGGGCCTCTCGCCCGTTACTAACTATGGCTACACCTTC. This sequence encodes CASNSEGLSPVTNYGYTF.